Presented here are 19 T cell receptor beta chains from one specimen sequenced in a study of T-cell memory formation after mild COVID-19. Using its own MiXCR run on the 5' RACE reads, TCRdb lists one record per CDR3 protein. The table lists 550,000 to 700,000 distinct CDR3 sequences, 17% of them singletons, with 8.1% in the top ten. Specimen: PBMCs or a T cell subset sorted from them (not recorded which). These receptors originate from an adult woman who had mild COVID-19 (a few samples of this study predate the infection). Cell type and time point are not known.

The chain carries TRBV28 and TRBJ2-7, with 8 positions matching TRBD2. Trimming cost V 5 bases and J 7 bases; bases outside gene matches: 13. This CDR3 is built from 15 residues. Germline assignment: CDR1 MDHEN and CDR2 SYDVKM. CDR3 sequence reads: CASSHRSGSLGEQYF. CDR3 DNA sequence: TGTGCCAGCAGTCACAGAAGCGGGAGTCTGGGTGAGCAGTACTTC.

This clonotype appeared a few times. The chain joins TRBV7-9 to TRBJ2-7; D perhaps matches TRBD1 (5 bases). The CDR3 runs to 17 residues. From germline, CDR1 is SEHNR and CDR2 FQNEAQ (reference sequence). Between the trimmed V and J ends, which lost 2 bases and 5 bases, there was a span of 22 bases. The CDR3, as DNA: TGTGCCAGCAGCTTACTTCGCGTGACAGAGGTGACAGACGAGCAGTACTTC. Translated, it gives CASSLLRVTEVTDEQYF.

A few counts support this clonotype. This CDR3 reads CASSLGSGRGYGYTF. In DNA form, the CDR3 reads TGTGCCAGCAGCTTGGGGTCGGGAAGGGGATATGGCTACACCTTC. This chain joins TRBV5-6 and TRBJ1-2; TRBD1 is a possible D gene (5 bases). The CDR3 loop spans 15 amino acids. Germline CDR1 SGHDT, CDR2 YYEEEE. V lost 0 bases and J lost 5, with 14 bases in between.

V gene TRBV28 combines with J gene TRBJ2-3; D remains ambiguous. Per the germline V gene, CDR1 is MDHEN and CDR2 is SYDVKM. The CDR3 is 15 amino acids. Trimming stripped 2 bases from V and 4 bases from J, with 13 bases between. In DNA form, the CDR3 reads TGTGCCAGCAGTTTAAGTGTGCCTGGATCAGATACGCAGTATTTT. Its protein product is CASSLSVPGSDTQYF.

This sequence joins TRBV5-1 and TRBJ2-3, with TRBD2 identical over 11 bases. CDR1 is SGHRS, CDR2 YFSETQ, per germline. CDR3 length equals 17 residues. Trimming took 1 base from V and 1 from J; bases not matched to a gene: 5. The CDR3 sequence is CASSLSPGLAGTDTQYF. CDR3 DNA: TGCGCCAGCAGCTTGTCACCGGGACTAGCGGGCACAGATACGCAGTATTTT.

This clonotype was seen a few times. This sequence joins TRBV5-1 and TRBJ1-1, with TRBD1 matching 8 bases. J lost 1 base, V lost 4 bases, and 9 bases had no gene match. The CDR3 spans 16 residues. Germline lookup yields CDR1 SGHRS and CDR2 YFSETQ. The CDR3 spells CASSARGQGRNTEAFF. The CDR3 DNA reads as TGCGCCAGCAGCGCCAGGGGGCAGGGGCGGAACACTGAAGCTTTCTTT.

The genes are TRBV20-1 and TRBJ2-7; 8 positions agree with TRBD2. Unmatched junction bases numbered 9, after V lost 6 bases and J lost 2 bases. Per germline, CDR1 DFQATT and CDR2 SNEGSKA (reference sequence). The CDR3 sequence is 14 residues long. The CDR3 here is CSAHKSGRAYEQYF. The CDR3 DNA follows: TGCAGTGCCCATAAAAGCGGGAGAGCCTACGAGCAGTACTTC.

This clonotype was found a few times. The V call is TRBV12-3 or TRBV12-4, the J call TRBJ2-6; D is uncertain. Trimming pared 7 bases from V and 4 bases from J, leaving 8 bases between. CDR3 length equals 13 residues. The CDR3 loop reads CASTLRGANVLTF. CDR3 coding DNA: TGTGCCAGCACCCTAAGGGGGGCCAACGTCCTGACTTTC.

The chain is built from TRBV29-1 and TRBJ2-7; D gene uncertain. CDR1 SQVTM and CDR2 ANQGSEA come from the germline V gene. This CDR3 is 12 amino acids long. The V and J ends lost 1 base and 1 base respectively, with 5 bases between them. The CDR3 reads CSVEVQSYEQYF. For the CDR3, the DNA is TGCAGCGTTGAAGTTCAGTCCTACGAGCAGTACTTC.

This clonotype showed up just a few times. The chain has TRBV24-1 and TRBJ2-2; 7 positions match TRBD1. CDR1 KGHDR and CDR2 SFDVKD come from the germline V gene. The CDR3 is 12 residues long. Trimming took 7 bases from V and 6 from J; bases not matched to a gene: 1. CDR3 DNA sequence: TGTGCCACCAGGACAGGGCCCGGGGAGCTGTTTTTT. Amino acids: CATRTGPGELFF.

The chain joins TRBV5-1 to TRBJ2-5; possible D gene TRBD1, 6 bases. V was cut by 4 bases and J by 2 bases, with 9 bases left in between. This CDR3 has 13 residues. Germline CDR1 reads SGHRS; CDR2 reads YFSETQ. CDR3 residues: CASSTTGQETQYF. DNA of the CDR3: TGCGCCAGCAGCACGACAGGACAAGAGACCCAGTACTTC. Full variable domain (missing parts from reference TRBV5-1 and TRBJ2-5): KAGVTQTPRYLIKTRGQQVTLSCSPISGHRSVSWYQQTPGQGLQFLFEYFSETQRNKGNFPGRFSGRQFSNSRSEMNVSTLELGDSALYLCASSTTGQETQYFGPGTRLLVL.

This clonotype was seen a handful of times. V gene TRBV7-2 combines with J gene TRBJ1-2, with D hard to call. Looked up from germline, CDR1 is SGHTA and CDR2 is FQGNSA. V lost 5 bases and J 6 bases, leaving 19 bases between the germline ends. CDR3 length: 15 residues. The CDR3: CASSPDVSRLDGYTF. The CDR3 coding sequence is TGTGCCAGCAGCCCAGACGTTTCTCGGCTAGATGGCTACACCTTC.

The chain uses TRBV5-1 and TRBJ2-1, with 13 bases matching TRBD2. Germline CDR1 and CDR2: SGHRS and YFSETQ. The CDR3 length is 15 residues. After removal of 0 bases from V and 8 bases from J, the junction contained 2 bases not matched to a gene. The CDR3 here is CASSLEGLAGYEQFF. The DNA of the CDR3 is TGCGCCAGCAGCTTGGAGGGACTAGCGGGATATGAGCAGTTCTTC.

This clonotype came up once. The chain is built from TRBV24-1 and TRBJ1-5, with TRBD1 as a possible D gene (5 bases). The germline V gene encodes CDR1 KGHDR and CDR2 SFDVKD. V gave up 3 bases and J gave up 5 bases, with 10 bases separating them. The CDR3 spans 14 residues. The CDR3 loop reads CATSDPLGDQPQHF. DNA for the CDR3: TGTGCCACCAGTGATCCCTTAGGGGATCAGCCCCAGCATTTT.

This clonotype has a handful of counts. The gene calls are TRBV9 and TRBJ2-5, with 11 bases aligning to TRBD1. CDR1 SGDLS and CDR2 YYNGEE come from the germline V gene. Trimming at V came to 4 bases and at J to 5 bases, leaving 13 bases not matched to a gene. CDR3 size: 17 residues. The CDR3 sequence is CASSISRTGGRRETQYF. CDR3 coding DNA: TGTGCCAGCAGCATTAGCCGGACAGGGGGCCGTAGGGAGACCCAGTACTTC.

Only a few counts were recorded for this clonotype. The chain recombines TRBV12-3 or TRBV12-4 with TRBJ2-3; D remains unclear. The V and J ends lost 7 bases and 4 bases respectively, with 12 bases between them. This CDR3 region has 13 residues. CDR3 protein: CASNGGEADTQYF. The CDR3 bases are TGTGCCAGCAATGGCGGAGAGGCAGATACGCAGTATTTT.

This sequence joins TRBV4-1 and TRBJ2-1; 16 bases match TRBD2. V was pared by 4 bases and J by 0 bases, with 9 bases of the junction left unmatched. The germline V gene encodes CDR1 MGHRA and CDR2 YSYEKL. The CDR3 sequence is 20 residues long. The CDR3 bases are TGCGCCAGCAGCCCGGCAGGGGGACTAGCGGGGGGGAGCTCCTACAATGAGCAGTTCTTC. Protein: CASSPAGGLAGGSSYNEQFF.

This clonotype was recorded a few times. This chain uses TRBV5-7 with TRBJ2-7; the match to TRBD1 covers 7 bases. TRBV5-7 carries the ORF label, with uncertain function. V shed 4 bases and J 0 bases; nucleotides not matched to a gene: 10. This CDR3 has 16 amino acids. The CDR3 DNA is TGTGCCAGCAGCCTTCATGCTAGGACAGGCTCCTACGAGCAGTACTTC. Translation: CASSLHARTGSYEQYF.

In its sample, this clonotype was seen a few times. The rearrangement uses TRBV5-5 and TRBJ2-5; TRBD1 or TRBD2 may be the D gene (6 bases each). V dropped 3 bases and J dropped 4 bases, with 25 bases sitting between them. In germline, CDR1 is SGHKS, CDR2 YYEKEE (reference sequence). The CDR3 has 18 residues. CDR3 protein: CASSSGVTGGRQRETQYF. Written as DNA, the CDR3 is TGTGCCAGCAGCTCCGGTGTGACAGGAGGGAGGCAAAGAGAGACCCAGTACTTC. Complete variable domain (other parts from reference TRBV5-5 and TRBJ2-5): DAGVTQSPTHLIKTRGQQVTLRCSPISGHKSVSWYQQVLGQGPQFIFQYYEKEERGRGNFPDRFSARQFPNYSSELNVNALLLGDSALYLCASSSGVTGGRQRETQYFGPGTRLLVL.